This T cell receptor beta chain was captured in a study of CD8+CD57+ T cells in acquired aplastic anemia. Overall study results and limits: The number of CD8+ CDR3 sequences shared by patients and controls was roughly 30.

Germline values: CDR1 ENHRY, CDR2 SYGVKD. V was clipped by 0 bases and J by 6 bases; unmatched bases: 8. The CDR3 contains 16 residues. The study profiled TCR beta VDJ and CDR3 using genomic DNA as template. TCRdb analysed the reads with MiXCR anew, one entry per CDR3 protein. The sample comprises approximately 150,000 distinct CDR3 sequences, less than 60% of which are singletons, and 2.5% to 4% rests with the top ten. As regards this clonotype: Its antigen is not known.

Patients chosen for sequencing had shown CD8+CD57+ cell expansion by flow cytometry. This rearrangement joins TRBV10-3 to TRBJ1-5, with TRBD1 identical over 7 bases. The receptor's source is a human donor with aplastic anemia. The material sequenced was sorted CD4+, CD8+, or CD8+CD57+ T cells (not recorded which) from PBMCs. The CDR3 reads CAISESKGARTQPQHF. CDR3 sequence (DNA): TGTGCCATCAGTGAGTCAAAGGGGGCAAGAACTCAGCCCCAGCATTTT.